The clone carrying this T cell receptor beta chain was counted ten times or more. The record originates from a study of spatial heterogeneity in lung cancer. TCRdb independently ran MiXCR on the 5' RACE reads; one entry per CDR3 protein. Of under 45,000 distinct CDR3 sequences listed, over 6.5% are singletons. As to time point: blood at routine non-recurrence follow-up after resection. The material sequenced was PBMCs, taken at follow-up. This receptor was obtained from a male donor with early-stage non-small cell lung cancer.

For the CDR3, the DNA is TGTGCCAGCAGTTACGGGGGGGCTGGCAATCAGCCCCAGCATTTT. Translating it yields CASSYGGAGNQPQHF. The chain carries TRBV12-3 or TRBV12-4 and TRBJ1-5; tentative D call: TRBD1 (6 bases). V lost 4 bases to trimming and J lost 2 bases, with 12 bases between them. The CDR3 has 15 amino acids.